These 9 T cell receptor beta chains originate from one sample sequenced in a study of vaccination effects on CD4 cells after COVID-19. Their antigens are not known. Antigen-specific CD4+ T cell clonotypes were called by their expansion after viral peptide-pool culture in ViraFEST. At the end of about ten days of culture, CD4+ T cells were isolated. The vaccine given was either BNT162b2 or mRNA-1273, in two doses. The table came from immunoSEQ multiplex PCR; TCRdb's copy has only in-frame clones and leaves some out. The table lists about 72,000 clones, about 81% of them singletons, with 0.95% to 1.5% in the top ten. The starting material was CD4+ T cells from PBMCs cultured with HCoV-229E spike peptides, obtained after COVID-19 vaccination. The origin of the receptors is a human donor who received a COVID-19 vaccine.

V and J are TRBV19 and TRBJ1-2; the match to TRBD1 covers 7 bases. CDR3 size: 17 residues. V dropped 4 bases and J dropped 0; count of bases not matched to a gene: 11. Germline lookup yields CDR1 LNHDA and CDR2 SQIVND (reference sequence). The CDR3 DNA reads as TGTGCCAGTAGTACGAGACAGGGCGGTTCAGCTAACTATGGCTACACCTTC. Translated, it gives CASSTRQGGSANYGYTF.

The V gene is TRBV29-1, the J gene TRBJ2-1, with D tentatively TRBD2 (6 bases). Deletions cut 7 bases from V and 7 bases from J, with 8 bases between. The germline gives CDR1 SQVTM, CDR2 ANQGSEA. This CDR3 spans 10 amino acids. CDR3 loop: CSGGENEQFF. The CDR3 coding sequence is TGCAGCGGGGGGGAAAATGAGCAGTTCTTC.

This clone was picked up a small number of times. The chain has TRBV18 and TRBJ1-2; D gene uncertain. The germline CDR1 and CDR2 sequences are KGHSH and LQKENI. Trimming pared 5 bases from V and 3 bases from J, leaving 7 bases between. The CDR3 loop spans 12 amino acids. As DNA, the CDR3 is TGTGCCAGCTCAATACGAGACTATGGCTACACCTTC. Translating it yields CASSIRDYGYTF.

The chain joins TRBV6-4 to TRBJ2-7; 10 bases are shared with TRBD2. V trimming: 6 bases; J trimming: 4 bases; junction bases outside the gene matches: 9. The CDR3 sequence is 15 residues long. The germline CDR1 and CDR2 sequences are MRHNA and SNTAGT. CDR3 loop: CASRQTSGEIYEQYV. The CDR3 DNA sequence: TGTGCCAGCAGACAAACTAGCGGGGAAATATACGAGCAGTACGTC.

This clone has only a few counts. CDR3 coding DNA: TGTGCCAGCAGTGAAGCGCTAGGCAGGGGGCGACTGAACACTGAAGCTTTCTTT. Translated: CASSEALGRGRLNTEAFF. The chain couples TRBV6-1 to TRBJ1-1; 8 bases are shared with TRBD1. The CDR3 has 18 amino acids. CDR1 and CDR2 (germline): MNHNS, SASEGT. V lost 0 bases, J lost 0 bases, and 9 bases stayed unmatched.

The chain employs TRBV6-6 and TRBJ1-3, with D possibly being TRBD1 (5 bases). The CDR3 is 15 amino acids. V gave up 5 bases and J gave up 0 bases, with 11 bases separating them. Germline values: CDR1 MNHNY, CDR2 SVGAGI (reference sequence). In DNA, the CDR3 is TGTGCCAGCAGTCCGGGGCGGAGCTCTGGAAACACCATATATTTT. Translating gives CASSPGRSSGNTIYF.

The CDR3 DNA follows: TGTGCCACCAGCAGAGTCTCGACAGGAGGAACTGAAGCTTTCTTT. Translating gives CATSRVSTGGTEAFF. The rearrangement links TRBV15 to TRBJ1-1; TRBD1 might be the D (6 bases). The CDR3 runs 15 residues. The germline V and J ends were trimmed by 1 base and 5 bases, with 14 bases remaining between them. Germline lookup yields CDR1 LNHNV and CDR2 YYDKDF (reference sequence).

The rearrangement joins TRBV6-1 to TRBJ2-2; D might be TRBD1 or TRBD2, each matching 5 bases. The germline V gene has CDR1 MNHNS and CDR2 SASEGT. V gave up 4 bases and J gave up 6 bases, with 18 bases separating them. The CDR3 length is 16 residues. The CDR3 DNA reads as TGTGCCAGCAGTGCCCCACCCGGGGCCGGGGCCGGGGAGCTGTTTTTT. Its protein is CASSAPPGAGAGELFF.

The chain recombines TRBV19 with TRBJ1-5, with D perhaps matching TRBD1 (5 bases). V lost 3 bases to trimming and J lost 1 base, with 10 bases between them. The CDR3 is made up of 15 amino acids. Germline V lookup: CDR1 LNHDA, CDR2 SQIVND (reference sequence). CDR3 bases: TGTGCCAGTAGTATCCGGGACCTCAGCAATCAGCCCCAGCATTTT. Amino acids: CASSIRDLSNQPQHF.